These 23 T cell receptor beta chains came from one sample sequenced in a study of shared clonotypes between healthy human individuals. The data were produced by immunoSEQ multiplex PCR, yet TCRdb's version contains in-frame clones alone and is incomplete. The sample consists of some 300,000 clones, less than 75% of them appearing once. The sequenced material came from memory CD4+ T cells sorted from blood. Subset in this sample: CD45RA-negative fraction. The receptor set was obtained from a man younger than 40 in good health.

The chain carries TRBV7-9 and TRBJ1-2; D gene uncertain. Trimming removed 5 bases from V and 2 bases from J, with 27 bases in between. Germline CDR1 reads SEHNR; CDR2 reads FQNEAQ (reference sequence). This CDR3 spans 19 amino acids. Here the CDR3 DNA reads TGTGCCAGCAGCGATAGGAGGAGTGGAGTGAGAGGGAGGAACTATGGCTACACCTTC. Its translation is CASSDRRSGVRGRNYGYTF.

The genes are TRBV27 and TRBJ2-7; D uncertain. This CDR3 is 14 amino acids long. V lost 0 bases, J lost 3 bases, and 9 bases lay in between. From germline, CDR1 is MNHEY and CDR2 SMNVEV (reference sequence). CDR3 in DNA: TGTGCCAGCAGTTTATCGTCGCTGGGCTACGAGCAGTACTTC. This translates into CASSLSSLGYEQYF.

The chain's CDR3 is CASSLGPRGLETQYF. DNA of the CDR3: TGCGCCAGCAGCTTGGGCCCTAGGGGCTTGGAGACCCAGTACTTC. This rearrangement joins TRBV5-1 to TRBJ2-5, with TRBD1 as a possible D gene (5 bases). Germline V lookup: CDR1 SGHRS, CDR2 YFSETQ. CDR3 length equals 15 residues. Trimming pared 0 bases from V and 5 bases from J, leaving 14 bases between.

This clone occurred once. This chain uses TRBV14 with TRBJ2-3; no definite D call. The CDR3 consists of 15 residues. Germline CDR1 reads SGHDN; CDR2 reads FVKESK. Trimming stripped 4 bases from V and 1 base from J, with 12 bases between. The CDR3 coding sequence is TGTGCCAGCAGCCTAGGTGGAGAGGGCACAGATACGCAGTATTTT. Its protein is CASSLGGEGTDTQYF.

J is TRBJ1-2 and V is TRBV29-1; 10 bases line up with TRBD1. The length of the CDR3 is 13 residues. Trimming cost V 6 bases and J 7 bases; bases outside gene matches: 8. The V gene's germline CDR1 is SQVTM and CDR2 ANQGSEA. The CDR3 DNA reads TGCAGCGTCACCGGGGGGACAGGGGCTGGCTACACCTTC. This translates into CSVTGGTGAGYTF.

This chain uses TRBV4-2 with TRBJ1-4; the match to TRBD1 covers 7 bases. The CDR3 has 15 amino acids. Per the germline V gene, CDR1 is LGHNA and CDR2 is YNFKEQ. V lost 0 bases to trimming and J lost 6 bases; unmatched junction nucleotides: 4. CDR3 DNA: TGTGCCAGCAGCCAAGAGTGGCAGGGGGATGAAAAACTGTTTTTT. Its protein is CASSQEWQGDEKLFF.

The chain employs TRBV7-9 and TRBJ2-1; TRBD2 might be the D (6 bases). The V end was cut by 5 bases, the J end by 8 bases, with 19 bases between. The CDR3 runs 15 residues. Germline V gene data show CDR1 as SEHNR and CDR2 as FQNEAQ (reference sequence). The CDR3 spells CASSPRVLGGDEQFF. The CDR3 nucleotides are TGTGCCAGCAGCCCTCGGGTGTTGGGAGGCGATGAGCAGTTCTTC.

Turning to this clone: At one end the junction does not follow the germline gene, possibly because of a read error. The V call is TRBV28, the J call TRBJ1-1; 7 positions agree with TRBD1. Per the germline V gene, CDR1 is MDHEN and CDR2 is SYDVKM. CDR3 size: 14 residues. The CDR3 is CASAVGGPNAEAFF. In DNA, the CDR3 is TGTGCCAGCGCTGTAGGGGGCCCGAACGCTGAAGCTTTCTTT. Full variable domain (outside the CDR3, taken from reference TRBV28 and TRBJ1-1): DVKVTQSSRYLVKRTGEKVFLECVQDMDHENMFWYRQDPGLGLRLIYFSYDVKMKEKGDIPEGYSVSREKKERFSLILESASTNQTSMYLCASAVGGPNAEAFFGQGTRLTVV.

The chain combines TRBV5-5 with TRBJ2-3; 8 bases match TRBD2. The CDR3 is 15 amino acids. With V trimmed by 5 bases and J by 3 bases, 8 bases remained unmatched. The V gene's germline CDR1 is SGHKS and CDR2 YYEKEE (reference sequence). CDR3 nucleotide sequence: TGTGCCAGCAGGCCCCCGGGACTAGAAACAGATACGCAGTATTTT. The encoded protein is CASRPPGLETDTQYF.

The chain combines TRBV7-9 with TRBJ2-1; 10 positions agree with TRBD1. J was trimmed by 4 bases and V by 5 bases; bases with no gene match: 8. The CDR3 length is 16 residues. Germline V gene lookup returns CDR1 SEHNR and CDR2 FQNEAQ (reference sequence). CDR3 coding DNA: TGTGCCAGCAGCGCGCAGGACAGGGGGACTTACAATGAGCAGTTCTTC. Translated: CASSAQDRGTYNEQFF.

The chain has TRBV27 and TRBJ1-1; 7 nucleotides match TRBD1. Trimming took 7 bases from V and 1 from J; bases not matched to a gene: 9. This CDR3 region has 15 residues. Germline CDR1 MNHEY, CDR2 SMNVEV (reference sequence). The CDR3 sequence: CASIMTGMGNTEAFF. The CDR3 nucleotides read TGTGCCAGCATTATGACAGGGATGGGGAACACTGAAGCTTTCTTT.

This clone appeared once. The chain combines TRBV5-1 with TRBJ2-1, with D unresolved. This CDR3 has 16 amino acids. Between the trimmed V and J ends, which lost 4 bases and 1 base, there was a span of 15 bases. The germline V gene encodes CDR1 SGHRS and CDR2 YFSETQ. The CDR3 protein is CASSGTAFLSYNEQFF. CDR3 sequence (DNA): TGCGCCAGCAGCGGAACAGCATTCCTTTCCTACAATGAGCAGTTCTTC.

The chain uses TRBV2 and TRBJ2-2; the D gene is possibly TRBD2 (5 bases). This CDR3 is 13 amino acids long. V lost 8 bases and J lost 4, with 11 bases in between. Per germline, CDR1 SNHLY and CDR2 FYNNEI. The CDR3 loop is CASFTSLTGELFF. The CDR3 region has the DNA TGTGCCAGCTTTACTAGTCTCACCGGGGAGCTGTTTTTT.

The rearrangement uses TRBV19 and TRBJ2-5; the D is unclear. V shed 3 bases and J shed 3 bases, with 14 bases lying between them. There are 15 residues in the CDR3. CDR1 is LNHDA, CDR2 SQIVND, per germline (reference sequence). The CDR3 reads CASSISVRSKETQYF. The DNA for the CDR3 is TGTGCCAGTAGTATCTCGGTGCGGAGTAAAGAGACCCAGTACTTC.

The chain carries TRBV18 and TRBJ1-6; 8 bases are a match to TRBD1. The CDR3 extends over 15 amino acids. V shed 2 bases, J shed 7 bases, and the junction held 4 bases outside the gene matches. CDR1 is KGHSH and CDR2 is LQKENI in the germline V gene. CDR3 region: CASSPAQGANSPLHF. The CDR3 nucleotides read TGTGCCAGCTCACCAGCGCAGGGGGCGAATTCACCCCTCCACTTT. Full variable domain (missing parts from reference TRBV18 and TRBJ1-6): NAGVMQNPRHLVRRRGQEARLRCSPMKGHSHVYWYRQLPEEGLKFMVYLQKENIIDESGMPKERFSAEFPKEGPSILRIQQVVRGDSAAYFCASSPAQGANSPLHFGNGTRLTVT.

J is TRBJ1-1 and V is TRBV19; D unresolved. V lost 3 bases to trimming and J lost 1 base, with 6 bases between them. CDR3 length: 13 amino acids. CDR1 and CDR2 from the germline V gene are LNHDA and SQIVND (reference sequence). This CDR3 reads CASSIDKNTEAFF. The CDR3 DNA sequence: TGTGCCAGTAGTATCGACAAGAACACTGAAGCTTTCTTT.

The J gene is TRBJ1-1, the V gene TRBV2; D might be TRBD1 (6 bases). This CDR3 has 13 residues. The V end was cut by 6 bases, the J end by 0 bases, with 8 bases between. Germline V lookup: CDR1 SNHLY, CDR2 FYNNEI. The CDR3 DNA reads TGTGCCAGCAGGGGACAAGTGAACACTGAAGCTTTCTTT. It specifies CASRGQVNTEAFF.

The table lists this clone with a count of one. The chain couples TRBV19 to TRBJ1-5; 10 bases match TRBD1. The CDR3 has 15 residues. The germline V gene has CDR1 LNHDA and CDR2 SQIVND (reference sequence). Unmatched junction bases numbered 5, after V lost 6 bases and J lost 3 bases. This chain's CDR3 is CASRQDRGHNQPQHF. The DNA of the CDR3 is TGTGCCAGTAGACAAGACAGGGGGCACAATCAGCCCCAGCATTTT. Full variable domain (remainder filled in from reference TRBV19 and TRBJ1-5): DGGITQSPKYLFRKEGQNVTLSCEQNLNHDAMYWYRQDPGQGLRLIYYSQIVNDFQKGDIAEGYSVSREKKESFPLTVTSAQKNPTAFYLCASRQDRGHNQPQHFGDGTRLSIL.

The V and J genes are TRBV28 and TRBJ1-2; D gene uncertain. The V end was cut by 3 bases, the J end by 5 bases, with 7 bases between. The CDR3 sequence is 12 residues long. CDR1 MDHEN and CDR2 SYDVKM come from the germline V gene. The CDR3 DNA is TGTGCCAGCAGTTTGCGAGTGTATGGCTACACCTTC. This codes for CASSLRVYGYTF.

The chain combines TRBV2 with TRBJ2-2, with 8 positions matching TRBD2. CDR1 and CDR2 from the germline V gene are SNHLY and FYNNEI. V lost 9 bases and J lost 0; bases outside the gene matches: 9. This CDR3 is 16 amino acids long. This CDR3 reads CARQRGNSPNTGELFF. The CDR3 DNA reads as TGTGCCAGACAGCGGGGGAACTCTCCGAACACCGGGGAGCTGTTTTTT.

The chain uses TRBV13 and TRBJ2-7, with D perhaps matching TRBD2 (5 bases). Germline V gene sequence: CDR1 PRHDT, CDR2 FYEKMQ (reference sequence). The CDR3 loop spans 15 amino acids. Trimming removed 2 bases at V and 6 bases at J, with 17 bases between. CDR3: CASSLWLGPAGEQYF. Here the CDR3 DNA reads TGTGCCAGCAGCTTATGGCTGGGCCCGGCGGGCGAGCAGTACTTC.

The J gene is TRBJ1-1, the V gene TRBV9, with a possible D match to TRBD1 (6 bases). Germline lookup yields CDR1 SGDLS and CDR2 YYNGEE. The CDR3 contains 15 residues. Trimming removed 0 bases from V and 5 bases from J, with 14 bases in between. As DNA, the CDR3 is TGTGCCAGCAGCGTAGACGGCAGGGGTGGGACTGAAGCTTTCTTT. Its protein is CASSVDGRGGTEAFF.

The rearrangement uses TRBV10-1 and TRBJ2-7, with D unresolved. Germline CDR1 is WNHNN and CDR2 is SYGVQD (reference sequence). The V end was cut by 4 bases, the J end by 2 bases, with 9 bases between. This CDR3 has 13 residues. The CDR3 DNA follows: TGCGCCAGCAGTGGGTTTGGGACCTACGAGCAGTACTTC. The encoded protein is CASSGFGTYEQYF.